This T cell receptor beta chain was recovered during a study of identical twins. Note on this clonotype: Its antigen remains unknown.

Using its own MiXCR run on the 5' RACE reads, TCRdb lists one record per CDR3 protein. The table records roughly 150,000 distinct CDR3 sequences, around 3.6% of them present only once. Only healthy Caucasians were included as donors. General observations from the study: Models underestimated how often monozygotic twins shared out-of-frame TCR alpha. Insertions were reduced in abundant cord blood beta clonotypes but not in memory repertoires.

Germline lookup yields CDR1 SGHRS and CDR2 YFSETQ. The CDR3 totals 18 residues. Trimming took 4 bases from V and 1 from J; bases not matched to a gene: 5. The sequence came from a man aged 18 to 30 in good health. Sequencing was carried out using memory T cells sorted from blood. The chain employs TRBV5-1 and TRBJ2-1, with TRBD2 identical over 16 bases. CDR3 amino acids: CASSEPGLAGGSYNEQFF. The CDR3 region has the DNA TGCGCCAGCAGCGAACCGGGACTAGCGGGAGGGTCCTACAATGAGCAGTTCTTC.